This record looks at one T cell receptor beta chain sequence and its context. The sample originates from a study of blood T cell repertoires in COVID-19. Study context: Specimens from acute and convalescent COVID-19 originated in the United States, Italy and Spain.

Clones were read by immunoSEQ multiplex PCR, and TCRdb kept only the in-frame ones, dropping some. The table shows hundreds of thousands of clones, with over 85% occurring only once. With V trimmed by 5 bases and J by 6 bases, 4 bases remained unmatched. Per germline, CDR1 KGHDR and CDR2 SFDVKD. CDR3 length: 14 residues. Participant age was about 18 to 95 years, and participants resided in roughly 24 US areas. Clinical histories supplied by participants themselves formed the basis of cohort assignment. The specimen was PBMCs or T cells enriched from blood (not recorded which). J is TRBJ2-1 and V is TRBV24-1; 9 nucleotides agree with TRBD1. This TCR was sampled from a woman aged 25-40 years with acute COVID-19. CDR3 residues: CATSAGTGPNEQFF. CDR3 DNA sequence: TGTGCCACCAGTGCTGGGACAGGGCCCAATGAGCAGTTCTTC.